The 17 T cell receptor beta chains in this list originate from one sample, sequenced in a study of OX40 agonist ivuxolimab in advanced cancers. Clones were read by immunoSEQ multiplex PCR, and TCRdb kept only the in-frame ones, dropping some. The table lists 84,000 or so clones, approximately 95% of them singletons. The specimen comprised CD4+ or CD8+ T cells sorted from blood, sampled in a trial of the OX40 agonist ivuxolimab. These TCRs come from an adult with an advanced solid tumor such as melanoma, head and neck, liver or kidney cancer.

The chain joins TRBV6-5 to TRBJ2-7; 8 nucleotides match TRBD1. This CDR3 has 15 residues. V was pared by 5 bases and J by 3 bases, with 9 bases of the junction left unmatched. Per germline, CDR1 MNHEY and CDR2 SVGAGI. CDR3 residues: CASSNPTGEVYEQYF. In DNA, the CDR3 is TGTGCCAGCAGTAACCCGACAGGGGAGGTCTACGAGCAGTACTTC.

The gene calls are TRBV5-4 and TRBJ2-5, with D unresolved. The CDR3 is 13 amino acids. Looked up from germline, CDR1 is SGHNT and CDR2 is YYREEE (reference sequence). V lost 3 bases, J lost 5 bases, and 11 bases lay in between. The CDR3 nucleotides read TGTGCCAGCAGCTATTTAAGTGGGGAGACCCAGTACTTC. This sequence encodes CASSYLSGETQYF.

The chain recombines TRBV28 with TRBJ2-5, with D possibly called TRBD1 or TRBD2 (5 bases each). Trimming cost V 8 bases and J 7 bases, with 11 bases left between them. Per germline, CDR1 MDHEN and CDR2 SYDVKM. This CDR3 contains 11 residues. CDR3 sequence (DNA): TGTGCCAGCCAGGGAGTTGGGACCCAGTACTTC. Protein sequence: CASQGVGTQYF. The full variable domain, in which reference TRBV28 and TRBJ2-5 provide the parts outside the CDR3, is DVKVTQSSRYLVKRTGEKVFLECVQDMDHENMFWYRQDPGLGLRLIYFSYDVKMKEKGDIPEGYSVSREKKERFSLILESASTNQTSMYLCASQGVGTQYFGPGTRLLVL.

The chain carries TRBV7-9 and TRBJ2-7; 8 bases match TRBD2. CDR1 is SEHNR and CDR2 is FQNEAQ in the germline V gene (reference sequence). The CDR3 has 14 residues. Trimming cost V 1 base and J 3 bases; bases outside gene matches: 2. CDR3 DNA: TGTGCCAGCAGCTTAGTGGGACTAGGCTACGAGCAGTACTTC. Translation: CASSLVGLGYEQYF.

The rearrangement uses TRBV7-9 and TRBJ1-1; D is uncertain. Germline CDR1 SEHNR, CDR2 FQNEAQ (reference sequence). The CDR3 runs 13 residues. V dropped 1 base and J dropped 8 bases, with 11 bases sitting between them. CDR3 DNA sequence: TGTGCCAGCAGCTTAGTCGGAGTCCCAGAAGCTTTCTTT. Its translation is CASSLVGVPEAFF.

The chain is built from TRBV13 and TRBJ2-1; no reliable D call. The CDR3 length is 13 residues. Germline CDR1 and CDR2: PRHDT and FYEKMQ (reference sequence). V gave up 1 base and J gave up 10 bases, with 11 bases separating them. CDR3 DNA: TGTGCCAGCAGCTTAGAGGCAAGCTGGGAGCAGTTCTTC. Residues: CASSLEASWEQFF.

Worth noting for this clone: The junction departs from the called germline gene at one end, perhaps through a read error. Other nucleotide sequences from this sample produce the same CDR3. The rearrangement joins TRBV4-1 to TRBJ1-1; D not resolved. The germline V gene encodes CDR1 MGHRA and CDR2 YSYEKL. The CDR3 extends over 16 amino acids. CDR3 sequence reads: CASSQPRTGMNTEAFF. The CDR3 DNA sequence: TGTGCCAGCAGCCAACCTAGGACGGGAATGAACACTGAAGCTTTCTTT.

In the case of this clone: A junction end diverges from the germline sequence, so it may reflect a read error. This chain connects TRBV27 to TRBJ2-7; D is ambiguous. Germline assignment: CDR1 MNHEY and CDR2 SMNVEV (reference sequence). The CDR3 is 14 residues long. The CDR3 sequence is CASSPYTDSCEQYF. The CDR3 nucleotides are TGTGCCAGCAGCCCCTACACCGACTCCTGCGAGCAGTACTTC.

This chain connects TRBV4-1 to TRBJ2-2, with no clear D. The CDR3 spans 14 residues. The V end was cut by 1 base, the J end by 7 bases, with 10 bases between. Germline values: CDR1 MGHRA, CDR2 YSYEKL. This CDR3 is CASSQARLGGELFF. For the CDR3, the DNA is TGCGCCAGCAGCCAAGCGAGGTTAGGCGGGGAGCTGTTTTTT.

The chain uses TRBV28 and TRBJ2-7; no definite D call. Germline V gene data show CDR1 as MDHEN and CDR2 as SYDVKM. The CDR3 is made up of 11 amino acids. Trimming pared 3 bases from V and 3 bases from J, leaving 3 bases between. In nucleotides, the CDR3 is TGTGCCAGCAGTTTCTTCTACGAGCAGTACTTC. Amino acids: CASSFFYEQYF.

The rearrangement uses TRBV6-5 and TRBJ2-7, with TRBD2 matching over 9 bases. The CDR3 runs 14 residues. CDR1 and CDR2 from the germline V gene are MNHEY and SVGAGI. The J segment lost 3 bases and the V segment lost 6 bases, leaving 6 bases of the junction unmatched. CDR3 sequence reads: CASSPIAGVYEQYF. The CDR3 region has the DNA TGTGCCAGCAGCCCTATAGCGGGAGTCTACGAGCAGTACTTC.

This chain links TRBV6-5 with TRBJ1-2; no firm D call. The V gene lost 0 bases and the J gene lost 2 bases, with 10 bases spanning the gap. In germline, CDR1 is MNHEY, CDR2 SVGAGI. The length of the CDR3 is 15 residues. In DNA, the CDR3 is TGTGCCAGCAGTTACTCGTTCAGAGGGAACTATGGCTACACCTTC. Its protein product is CASSYSFRGNYGYTF.

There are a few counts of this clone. CDR3 protein: CAWGGQGNQPQHF. As DNA, the CDR3 is TGTGCCTGGGGGGGACAGGGGAACCAGCCCCAGCATTTT. This rearrangement joins TRBV30 to TRBJ1-5; TRBD1 agrees at 10 bases. Trimming at V came to 5 bases and at J to 7 bases, leaving 5 bases not matched to a gene. This CDR3 spans 13 amino acids. CDR1 and CDR2 from the germline V gene are GTSNPN and SVGIG (reference sequence).

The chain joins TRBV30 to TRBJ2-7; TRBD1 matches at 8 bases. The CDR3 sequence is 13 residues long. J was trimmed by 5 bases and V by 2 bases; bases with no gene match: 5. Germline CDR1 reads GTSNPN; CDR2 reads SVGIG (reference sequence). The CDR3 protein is CAWSKAGGDEQYF. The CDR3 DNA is TGTGCCTGGAGTAAGGCAGGGGGCGACGAGCAGTACTTC. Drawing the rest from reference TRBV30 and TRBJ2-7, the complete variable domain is SQTIHQWPATLVQPVGSPLSLECTVEGTSNPNLYWYRQAAGRGLQLLFYSVGIGQISSEVPQNLSASRPQDRQFILSSKKLLLSDSGFYLCAWSKAGGDEQYFGPGTRLTVT.

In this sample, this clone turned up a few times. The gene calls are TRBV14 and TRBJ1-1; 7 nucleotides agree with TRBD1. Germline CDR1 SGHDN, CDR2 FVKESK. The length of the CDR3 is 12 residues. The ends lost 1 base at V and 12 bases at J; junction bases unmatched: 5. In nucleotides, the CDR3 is TGTGCCAGCAGCCAAGTGCCAGGGGGAACTTTCTTT. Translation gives CASSQVPGGTFF.

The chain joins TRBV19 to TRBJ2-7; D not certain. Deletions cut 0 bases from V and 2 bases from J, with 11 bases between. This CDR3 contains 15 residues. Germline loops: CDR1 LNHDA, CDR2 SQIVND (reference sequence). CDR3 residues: CASSIDGSPTYEQYF. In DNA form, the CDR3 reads TGTGCCAGTAGTATAGACGGCAGCCCTACCTACGAGCAGTACTTC. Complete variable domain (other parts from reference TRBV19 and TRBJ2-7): DGGITQSPKYLFRKEGQNVTLSCEQNLNHDAMYWYRQDPGQGLRLIYYSQIVNDFQKGDIAEGYSVSREKKESFPLTVTSAQKNPTAFYLCASSIDGSPTYEQYFGPGTRLTVT.

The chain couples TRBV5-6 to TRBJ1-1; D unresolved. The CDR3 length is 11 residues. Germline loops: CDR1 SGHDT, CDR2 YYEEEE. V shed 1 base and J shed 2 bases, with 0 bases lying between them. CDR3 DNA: TGTGCCAGCAGCTTGAACACTGAAGCTTTCTTT. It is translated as CASSLNTEAFF.